This entry lists 31 T cell receptor beta chains sequenced from one sample in a study of T cell responses to AZD1222 COVID-19 vaccine. Assay: immunoSEQ multiplex PCR; the TCRdb copy retains only in-frame clones and omits some. This table holds about 39,000 clones, approximately 88% found once. The sequencing here drew on peripheral blood, taken 28 days after the second dose of the MenACWY control vaccine. These receptors were collected from an adult who received the MenACWY meningococcal vaccine as a control.

V is TRBV19 and J is TRBJ2-3; D assignment may be TRBD1 or TRBD2 (5 bases each). CDR1 is LNHDA and CDR2 is SQIVND in the germline V gene (reference sequence). CDR3 size: 15 residues. V lost 2 bases and J 0 bases, leaving 9 bases between the germline ends. In DNA form, the CDR3 reads TGTGCCAGTAGTATATTGGGACCTAGCACAGATACGCAGTATTTT. This translates into CASSILGPSTDTQYF.

The CDR3 loop reads CASSLRDGLDTQYF. The CDR3 region has the DNA TGTGCCAGCAGTTTAAGGGACGGACTAGATACGCAGTATTTT. V gene TRBV27 combines with J gene TRBJ2-3; D assignment may be TRBD1 or TRBD2 (5 bases each). The germline V gene encodes CDR1 MNHEY and CDR2 SMNVEV (reference sequence). This CDR3 is 14 amino acids long. Trimming took 2 bases from V and 5 from J, leaving 11 bases between them.

The rearrangement links TRBV29-1 to TRBJ2-5; maybe TRBD2 (6 bases). This CDR3 has 12 residues. Germline CDR1 SQVTM, CDR2 ANQGSEA. Trimming shortened V by 4 bases and J by 2 bases, and 8 bases separated the two germline ends. In DNA, the CDR3 is TGCAGCGTTGTGGCGGGACAAGAGACCCAGTACTTC. It is translated as CSVVAGQETQYF.

This clone was seen a single time. This sequence joins TRBV6-5 and TRBJ1-1; D call uncertain. CDR3 length equals 13 residues. Germline lookup yields CDR1 MNHEY and CDR2 SVGAGI. Trimming took off 6 bases at V and 5 bases at J, with 13 bases between the two ends. CDR3: CASSVGRGTEAFF. The CDR3 DNA follows: TGTGCCAGCAGCGTAGGGAGAGGAACTGAAGCTTTCTTT.

The chain links TRBV27 to TRBJ2-4; 7 bases are shared with TRBD2. There are 16 residues in the CDR3. Germline V gene data show CDR1 as MNHEY and CDR2 as SMNVEV (reference sequence). The trim removed 2 bases at V and 5 bases at J, leaving 9 bases unmatched. The CDR3 loop reads CASSLRLRAGENIQYF. CDR3 DNA sequence: TGTGCCAGCAGTTTACGTCTCAGGGCGGGAGAAAACATTCAGTACTTC.

The chain uses TRBV7-9 and TRBJ2-7; 8 positions match TRBD2. Germline V gene sequence: CDR1 SEHNR, CDR2 FQNEAQ (reference sequence). The CDR3 is 14 amino acids. With V trimmed by 4 bases and J by 2 bases, 4 bases remained unmatched. The CDR3 coding sequence is TGTGCCAGCAGCTCGACTAGCGCTACCTACGAGCAGTACTTC. This encodes CASSSTSATYEQYF.

The V gene is TRBV5-1, the J gene TRBJ2-4, with TRBD1 matching 10 bases. The germline CDR1 and CDR2 sequences are SGHRS and YFSETQ. The V gene end was trimmed by 4 bases and the J gene end by 7 bases; junction bases not matched to a gene: 2. The CDR3 totals 13 residues. The CDR3 nucleotides read TGCGCCAGCAGCGTGGACAGGGGGAACATTCAGTACTTC. Translated: CASSVDRGNIQYF.

The chain combines TRBV10-1 with TRBJ2-2; 14 bases align to TRBD2. Germline loops: CDR1 WNHNN, CDR2 SYGVQD (reference sequence). Trimming took 3 bases from V and 3 from J; bases not matched to a gene: 12. This CDR3 spans 20 amino acids. The CDR3 nucleotides read TGCGCCAGCAGTGATCTGATGACTAGCGGGAGGGCCCTCGACACCGGGGAGCTGTTTTTT. This sequence encodes CASSDLMTSGRALDTGELFF.

The chain links TRBV28 to TRBJ1-5; TRBD1 is a possible D gene (6 bases). This CDR3 spans 16 amino acids. Trimming cost V 6 bases and J 1 base, with 16 bases left between them. CDR1 and CDR2 (germline): MDHEN, SYDVKM. The DNA of the CDR3 is TGTGCCAGCAGCCTACGGGGGGGCGGGAGCAATCAGCCCCAGCATTTT. Amino acid sequence: CASSLRGGGSNQPQHF. Using reference TRBV28 and TRBJ1-5 for the parts outside the CDR3, the full variable domain is DVKVTQSSRYLVKRTGEKVFLECVQDMDHENMFWYRQDPGLGLRLIYFSYDVKMKEKGDIPEGYSVSREKKERFSLILESASTNQTSMYLCASSLRGGGSNQPQHFGDGTRLSIL.

This rearrangement joins TRBV6-5 to TRBJ2-7, with a possible D match to TRBD2 (6 bases). Trimming pared 6 bases from V and 2 bases from J, leaving 8 bases between. The CDR3 runs to 12 residues. CDR1 MNHEY and CDR2 SVGAGI come from the germline V gene. The CDR3 is CASRGGTYEQYF. Written as DNA, the CDR3 is TGTGCCAGCAGGGGGGGAACCTACGAGCAGTACTTC.

CDR3 protein: CASSQDPSGRFEQYF. Here the CDR3 DNA reads TGTGCCAGCAGCCAAGATCCCAGCGGGAGATTCGAGCAGTACTTC. The chain links TRBV3-1 (or the pseudogene TRBV3-2) to TRBJ2-7; 8 nucleotides align to TRBD2. V shed 0 bases, J shed 6 bases, and the junction held 7 bases outside the gene matches. The CDR3 totals 15 residues. The germline gives CDR1 LGHDT, CDR2 YNNKEL (reference sequence).

This clone was seen a few times. The V and J genes are TRBV5-4 and TRBJ2-1; D gene unclear. Germline CDR1 is SGHNT and CDR2 is YYREEE (reference sequence). Trimming pared 5 bases from V and 8 bases from J, leaving 14 bases between. This CDR3 has 13 amino acids. CDR3 sequence reads: CASRWSLVDEQFF. The CDR3 coding sequence is TGTGCCAGCAGGTGGAGCCTCGTCGATGAGCAGTTCTTC.

The rearrangement links TRBV28 to TRBJ2-7, with D uncertain. This CDR3 is built from 12 residues. Trimming shortened V by 2 bases and J by 3 bases, and 5 bases separated the two germline ends. The V gene's germline CDR1 is MDHEN and CDR2 SYDVKM. The CDR3 reads CASSLRIYEQYF. The DNA for the CDR3 is TGTGCCAGCAGTTTACGGATCTACGAGCAGTACTTC. The entire variable domain, with the rest obtained from reference TRBV28 and TRBJ2-7, is as follows: DVKVTQSSRYLVKRTGEKVFLECVQDMDHENMFWYRQDPGLGLRLIYFSYDVKMKEKGDIPEGYSVSREKKERFSLILESASTNQTSMYLCASSLRIYEQYFGPGTRLTVT.

This chain links TRBV7-2 with TRBJ2-5; 8 positions match TRBD2. Unmatched junction bases numbered 7, after V lost 1 base and J lost 3 bases. The germline gives CDR1 SGHTA, CDR2 FQGNSA. The CDR3 has 16 amino acids. The CDR3 DNA is TGTGCCAGCAGCTTAGTGGAGACTAGCGTTAAAGAGACCCAGTACTTC. It encodes CASSLVETSVKETQYF. The entire variable domain, with the rest obtained from reference TRBV7-2 and TRBJ2-5, is as follows: GAGVSQSPSNKVTEKGKDVELRCDPISGHTALYWYRQSLGQGLEFLIYFQGNSAPDKSGLPSDRFSAERTGGSVSTLTIQRTQQEDSAVYLCASSLVETSVKETQYFGPGTRLLVL.

This chain uses TRBV7-2 with TRBJ2-7; maybe TRBD2 (5 bases). There are 13 residues in the CDR3. V shed 5 bases and J shed 4 bases, with 12 bases lying between them. Germline loops: CDR1 SGHTA, CDR2 FQGNSA. The CDR3 bases are TGTGCCAGCAGCGGACGCGGGCGGTACGAGCAGTACTTC. Protein: CASSGRGRYEQYF. The full variable domain, rest sourced from reference TRBV7-2 and TRBJ2-7, is GAGVSQSPSNKVTEKGKDVELRCDPISGHTALYWYRQSLGQGLEFLIYFQGNSAPDKSGLPSDRFSAERTGGSVSTLTIQRTQQEDSAVYLCASSGRGRYEQYFGPGTRLTVT.

This clone appeared a single time. This sequence joins TRBV29-1 and TRBJ1-1; D remains unclear. V was cut by 1 base and J by 3 bases, with 15 bases left in between. The CDR3 covers 15 residues. Germline lookup yields CDR1 SQVTM and CDR2 ANQGSEA. The CDR3 reads CSVEGVSVVYTEAFF. For the CDR3, the DNA is TGCAGCGTTGAAGGGGTTTCAGTCGTATACACTGAAGCTTTCTTT.

The V call is TRBV3-1 (or the pseudogene TRBV3-2), the J call TRBJ2-1; D unresolved. The CDR3 has 12 amino acids. Trimming left V 3 bases short and J 8 bases short, with 8 bases between. Looked up from germline, CDR1 is LGHDT and CDR2 is YNNKEL (reference sequence). The CDR3 is CASSHRVDEQFF. CDR3 DNA sequence: TGTGCCAGCAGCCATAGGGTCGATGAGCAGTTCTTC.

V is TRBV9 and J is TRBJ2-6, with D unresolved. The CDR3 length is 15 residues. The V gene lost 4 bases and the J gene lost 0 bases, with 8 bases spanning the gap. Germline V gene sequence: CDR1 SGDLS, CDR2 YYNGEE. The CDR3 spells CASSPSPSGANVLTF. The CDR3 DNA is TGTGCCAGCAGCCCCTCCCCCTCTGGGGCCAACGTCCTGACTTTC.

The chain uses TRBV7-9 and TRBJ1-1; D uncertain. With 0 bases removed from V and 9 bases from J, the gap between germline ends came to 17 bases. CDR3 length: 15 amino acids. Germline CDR1 reads SEHNR; CDR2 reads FQNEAQ (reference sequence). This CDR3 is CASSLARAGPWQAFF. In DNA, the CDR3 is TGTGCCAGCAGCTTAGCGAGGGCGGGTCCGTGGCAAGCTTTCTTT.

The V gene is TRBV20-1, the J gene TRBJ2-1; TRBD2 matches at 7 bases. Germline CDR1 is DFQATT and CDR2 is SNEGSKA (reference sequence). There are 14 residues in the CDR3. The V gene end was trimmed by 3 bases and the J gene end by 4 bases; junction bases not matched to a gene: 6. The CDR3: CSASAAGAYNEQFF. In DNA form, the CDR3 reads TGCAGTGCTAGTGCGGCGGGAGCTTACAATGAGCAGTTCTTC.

This clone has just one count. The genes are TRBV5-1 and TRBJ1-4, with D unresolved. Germline V gene sequence: CDR1 SGHRS, CDR2 YFSETQ. Trimming cost V 4 bases and J 0 bases, with 10 bases left between them. The CDR3 is made up of 15 amino acids. The CDR3 sequence is CASSPTATTNEKLFF. The CDR3 DNA follows: TGCGCCAGCAGCCCGACCGCTACAACTAATGAAAAACTGTTTTTT.

This rearrangement joins TRBV27 to TRBJ2-7; TRBD2 aligns across 10 bases. Per the germline V gene, CDR1 is MNHEY and CDR2 is SMNVEV (reference sequence). With V trimmed by 5 bases and J by 2 bases, 0 bases remained unmatched. The CDR3 is made up of 13 amino acids. The CDR3 sequence is CASSSGRAYEQYF. CDR3 nucleotide sequence: TGTGCCAGCAGTAGCGGGAGGGCCTACGAGCAGTACTTC.

The rearrangement uses TRBV21-1 and TRBJ2-7; the table gives TRBD1 as D, unverified against the DNA. TRBV21-1 constitutes a pseudogene. The CDR3 has 14 residues. The CDR3 here is CASSSKGRSYEQYF. The CDR3 bases are TGTGCCAGCAGCTCCAAGGGGCGCTCCTACGAGCAGTACTTC.

V is TRBV27 and J is TRBJ2-1; 9 bases agree with TRBD2. The CDR3 runs to 16 residues. From germline, CDR1 is MNHEY and CDR2 SMNVEV (reference sequence). J was trimmed by 2 bases and V by 2 bases; bases with no gene match: 4. In DNA, the CDR3 is TGTGCCAGCAGTTTAACCCTAGCGGGGACCTACAATGAGCAGTTCTTC. Translation: CASSLTLAGTYNEQFF.

The gene calls are TRBV5-4 and TRBJ2-7; the match to TRBD2 covers 12 bases. Losses at the gene ends were 4 bases for V and 0 bases for J; bases not matched to a gene: 5. Germline V gene sequence: CDR1 SGHNT, CDR2 YYREEE (reference sequence). The CDR3 runs to 16 residues. The CDR3 protein is CASSAGLAGLSYEQYF. CDR3 sequence (DNA): TGTGCCAGCAGCGCCGGACTAGCGGGACTCTCCTACGAGCAGTACTTC.

This chain uses TRBV19 with TRBJ1-6; D is ambiguous. Looked up from germline, CDR1 is LNHDA and CDR2 is SQIVND (reference sequence). CDR3 size: 14 residues. V lost 5 bases and J 0 bases, leaving 5 bases between the germline ends. CDR3 sequence (DNA): TGTGCCAGTAGTGAGGACTCCTATAATTCACCCCTCCACTTT. Translated, it gives CASSEDSYNSPLHF.

This clone was seen a few times. The chain uses TRBV10-2 and TRBJ1-2; D perhaps matches TRBD1 (5 bases). The germline V gene has CDR1 WSHSY and CDR2 SAAADI. Between the trimmed V and J ends, which lost 0 bases and 4 bases, there was a span of 6 bases. CDR3 length equals 13 residues. For the CDR3, the DNA is TGCGCCAGCAGTGAGTCAGGGGCCTATGGCTACACCTTC. As protein: CASSESGAYGYTF.

V gene TRBV5-6 combines with J gene TRBJ1-5, with 7 positions matching TRBD1. There are 13 residues in the CDR3. Germline CDR1 and CDR2: SGHDT and YYEEEE. Trimming cost V 4 bases and J 4 bases; bases outside gene matches: 2. The CDR3: CASSRDSNQPQHF. For the CDR3, the DNA is TGTGCCAGCAGCAGGGACAGTAATCAGCCCCAGCATTTT.

The chain recombines TRBV27 with TRBJ2-2; 7 bases fit TRBD2. The V gene's germline CDR1 is MNHEY and CDR2 SMNVEV (reference sequence). The CDR3 contains 17 residues. V lost 8 bases, J lost 2 bases, and 14 bases stayed unmatched. CDR3 DNA: TGTGCCAGCCAAACGGGCGGGAGCCCTCTTAACACCGGGGAGCTGTTTTTT. Translated: CASQTGGSPLNTGELFF.

The genes are TRBV18 and TRBJ2-7; D may be TRBD2 (5 bases). V gave up 3 bases and J gave up 1 base, with 10 bases separating them. This CDR3 region has 14 residues. CDR1 is KGHSH and CDR2 is LQKENI in the germline V gene. The CDR3, as DNA: TGTGCCAGCTCACCTATCGGACTGTCCTACGAGCAGTACTTC. Translating it yields CASSPIGLSYEQYF.

The chain carries TRBV2 and TRBJ2-2; D remains unclear. The germline V and J ends were trimmed by 7 bases and 4 bases, with 16 bases remaining between them. This CDR3 spans 15 amino acids. Germline V lookup: CDR1 SNHLY, CDR2 FYNNEI. CDR3 nucleotide sequence: TGTGCCAGCATGCTGTGGGTAACGGGCACCGGGGAGCTGTTTTTT. Protein product: CASMLWVTGTGELFF.